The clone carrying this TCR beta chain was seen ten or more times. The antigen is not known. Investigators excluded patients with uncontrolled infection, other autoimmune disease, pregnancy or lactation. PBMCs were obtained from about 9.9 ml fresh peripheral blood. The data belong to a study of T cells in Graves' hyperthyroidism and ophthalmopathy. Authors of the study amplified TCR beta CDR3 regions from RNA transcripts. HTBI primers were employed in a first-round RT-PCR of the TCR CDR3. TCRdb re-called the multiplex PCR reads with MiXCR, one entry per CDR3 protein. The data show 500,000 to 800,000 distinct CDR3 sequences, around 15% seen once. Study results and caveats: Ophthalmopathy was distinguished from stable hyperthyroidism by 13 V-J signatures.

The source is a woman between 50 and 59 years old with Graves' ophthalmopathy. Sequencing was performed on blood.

CDR3 bases: TGTGCCAGCAACTCCCGCACAGATACGCAGTATTTT. This codes for CASNSRTDTQYF. This chain connects TRBV28 to TRBJ2-3; D gene uncertain. CDR1 is MDHEN and CDR2 is SYDVKM in the germline V gene. V lost 7 bases and J 1 base, leaving 6 bases between the germline ends. The CDR3 is 12 residues long.